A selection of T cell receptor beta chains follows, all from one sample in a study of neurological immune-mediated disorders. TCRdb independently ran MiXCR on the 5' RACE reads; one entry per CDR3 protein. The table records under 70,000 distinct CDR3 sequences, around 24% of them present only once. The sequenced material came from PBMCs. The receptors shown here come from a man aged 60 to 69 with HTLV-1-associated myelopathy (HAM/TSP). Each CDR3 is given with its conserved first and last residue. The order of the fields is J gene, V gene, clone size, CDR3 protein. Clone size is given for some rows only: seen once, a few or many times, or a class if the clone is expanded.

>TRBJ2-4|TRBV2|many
CASSESTREEYF
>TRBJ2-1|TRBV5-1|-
CASSLELAYNEQFF
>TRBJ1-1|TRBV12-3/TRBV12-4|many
CASSLASNTEAFF
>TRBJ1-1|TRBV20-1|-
CSAGFKITEAFF
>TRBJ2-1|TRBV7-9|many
CASSFGGLNEQFF
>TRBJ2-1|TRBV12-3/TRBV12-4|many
CASSPGTSGPFGTYNEQFF
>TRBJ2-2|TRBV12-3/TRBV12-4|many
CASSLDRVGPGELFF
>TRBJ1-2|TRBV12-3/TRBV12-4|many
CASTRSNYGYTF
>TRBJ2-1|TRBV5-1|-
CASSLTGGMNEQFF
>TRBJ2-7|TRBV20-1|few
CSARLAGGVDEQYF
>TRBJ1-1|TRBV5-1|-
CASSAGGMNTEAFF
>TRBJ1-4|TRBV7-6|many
CASSSDRNEKLFF
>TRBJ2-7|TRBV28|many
CASSSRSGRIYEQYF
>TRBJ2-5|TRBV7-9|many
CASSLAGSSGVAQYF
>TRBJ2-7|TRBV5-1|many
CASSLALQGPYEQYF
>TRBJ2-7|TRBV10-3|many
CAISEDRSYEQYF
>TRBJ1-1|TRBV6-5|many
CASRHGADFEAFF
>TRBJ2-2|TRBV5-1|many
CASREPTSSTGELFF
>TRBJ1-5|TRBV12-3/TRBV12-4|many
CASSSSQGRDQPQHF
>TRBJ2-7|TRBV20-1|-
CSARAGPTSGATTEQYF
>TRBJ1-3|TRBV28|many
CASSFGTSSGNTIYF
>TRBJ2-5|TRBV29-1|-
CSAKGETQYF
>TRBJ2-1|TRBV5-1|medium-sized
CASSLGGSSYNEQFF
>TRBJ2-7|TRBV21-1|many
CASPDRDYEQYF
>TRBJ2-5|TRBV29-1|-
CSVGTLAGVGETQYF
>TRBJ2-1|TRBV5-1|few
CASSGGLREGNEQFF
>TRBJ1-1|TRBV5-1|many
CASSFTGTGTEAFF
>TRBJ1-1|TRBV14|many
CASSFLPGGTEAFF
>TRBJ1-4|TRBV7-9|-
CASSLPPGEKLFF
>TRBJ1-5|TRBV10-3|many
CAIRGSGDQPQHF
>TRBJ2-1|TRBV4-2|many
CASSQVGLAGLHPNNEQFF
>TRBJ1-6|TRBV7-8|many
CASSLPGQGYSPLHF
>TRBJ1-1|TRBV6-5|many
CASRSPRGTEAFF
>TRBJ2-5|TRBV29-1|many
CSVTRAGETQYF
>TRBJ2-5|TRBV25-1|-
CASSDLGRLWDETQYF
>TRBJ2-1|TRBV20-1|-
CSARTSATHNELFF
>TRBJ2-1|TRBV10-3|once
CAISGTSANEQFF
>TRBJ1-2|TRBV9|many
CASSVDWAPEGNYGYTF
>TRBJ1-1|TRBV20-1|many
CSARLGRMNTEAFF
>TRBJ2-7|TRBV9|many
CASSVTGGPYEQYF
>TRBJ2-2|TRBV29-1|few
CSGISGVTGELFF
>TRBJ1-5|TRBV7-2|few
CASSVSTGNQPQHF
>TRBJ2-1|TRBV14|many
CASSRSGGYGEQFF
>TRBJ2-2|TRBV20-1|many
CSAHRTSGSSAGELFF
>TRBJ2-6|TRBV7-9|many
CASSSRRGRFLGANVLTF
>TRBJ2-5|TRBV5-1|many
CASSLGFGRETQYF
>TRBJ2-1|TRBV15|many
CATSRVDSGSWNEQFF
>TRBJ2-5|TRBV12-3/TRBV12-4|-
CASTLGLVVETQYF
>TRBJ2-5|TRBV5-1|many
CASSLAGEGTQYF
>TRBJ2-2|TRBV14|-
CASSQDRQGSGELFF
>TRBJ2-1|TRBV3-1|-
CASSLVGGAGEQFF
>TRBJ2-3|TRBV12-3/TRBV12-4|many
CASSVAETDTQYF
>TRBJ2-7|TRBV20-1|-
CSASVAGGPYEQYF
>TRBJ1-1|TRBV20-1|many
CSATPGQLNTEAFF
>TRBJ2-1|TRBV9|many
CASSAGSSRATKYNEQFF
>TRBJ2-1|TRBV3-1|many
CASSQDRTTSGNEQFF
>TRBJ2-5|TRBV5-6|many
CASKGGETQYF
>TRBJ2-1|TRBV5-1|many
CASSLSGGRDVEQFF
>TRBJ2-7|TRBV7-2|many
CASSLRDRGYEQYF